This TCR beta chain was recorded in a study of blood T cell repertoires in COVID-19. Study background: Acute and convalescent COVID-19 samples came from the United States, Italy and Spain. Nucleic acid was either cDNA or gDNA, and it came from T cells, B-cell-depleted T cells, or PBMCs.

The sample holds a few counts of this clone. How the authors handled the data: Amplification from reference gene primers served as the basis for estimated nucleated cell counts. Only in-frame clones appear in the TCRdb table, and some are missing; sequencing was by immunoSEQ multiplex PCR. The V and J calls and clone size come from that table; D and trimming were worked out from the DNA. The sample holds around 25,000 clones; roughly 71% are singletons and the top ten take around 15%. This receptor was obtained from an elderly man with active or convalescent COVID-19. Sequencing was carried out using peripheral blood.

The CDR3 DNA sequence: TGTGCCAGCAGTGCGGGGACTAGCGGGAGGGCCCGGTATGAGCAGTTCTTC. Translation gives CASSAGTSGRARYEQFF. The rearrangement joins TRBV27 to TRBJ2-1; 16 nucleotides agree with TRBD2. J was trimmed by 8 bases and V by 5 bases; bases with no gene match: 9. The germline CDR1 and CDR2 sequences are MNHEY and SMNVEV (reference sequence). The CDR3 extends over 17 amino acids.